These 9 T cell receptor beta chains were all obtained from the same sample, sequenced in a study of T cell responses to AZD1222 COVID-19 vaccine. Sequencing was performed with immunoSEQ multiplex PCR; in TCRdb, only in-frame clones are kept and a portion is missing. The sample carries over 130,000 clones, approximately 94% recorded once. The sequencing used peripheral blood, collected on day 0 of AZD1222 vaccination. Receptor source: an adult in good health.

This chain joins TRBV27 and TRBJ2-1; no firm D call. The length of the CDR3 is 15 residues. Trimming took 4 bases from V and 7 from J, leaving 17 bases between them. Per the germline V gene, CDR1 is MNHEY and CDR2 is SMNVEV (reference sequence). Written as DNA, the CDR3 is TGTGCCAGCAGTTCCCTGGCCTGGGTGGGGAATGAGCAGTTCTTC. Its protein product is CASSSLAWVGNEQFF.

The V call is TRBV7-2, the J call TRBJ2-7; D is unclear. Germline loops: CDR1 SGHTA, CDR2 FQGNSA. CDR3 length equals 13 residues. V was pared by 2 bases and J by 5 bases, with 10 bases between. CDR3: CASSLFGPHEQYF. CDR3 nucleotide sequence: TGTGCCAGCAGCTTATTTGGTCCTCACGAGCAGTACTTC.

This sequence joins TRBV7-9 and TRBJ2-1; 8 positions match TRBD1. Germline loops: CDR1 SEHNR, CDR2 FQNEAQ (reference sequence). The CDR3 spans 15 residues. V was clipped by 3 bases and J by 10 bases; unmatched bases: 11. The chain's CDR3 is CASSFGWTGPMEQFF. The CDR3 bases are TGTGCCAGCAGCTTCGGATGGACAGGGCCAATGGAGCAGTTCTTC. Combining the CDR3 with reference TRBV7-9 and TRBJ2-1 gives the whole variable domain DTGVSQNPRHKITKRGQNVTFRCDPISEHNRLYWYRQTLGQGPEFLTYFQNEAQLEKSRLLSDRFSAERPKGSFSTLEIQRTEQGDSAMYLCASSFGWTGPMEQFFGPGTRLTVL.

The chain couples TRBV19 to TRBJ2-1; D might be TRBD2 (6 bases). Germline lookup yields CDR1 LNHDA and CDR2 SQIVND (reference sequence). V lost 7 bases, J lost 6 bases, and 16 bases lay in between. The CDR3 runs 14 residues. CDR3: CASTRVGGGNEQFF. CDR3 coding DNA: TGTGCCAGTACTCGTGTCGGGGGAGGCAATGAGCAGTTCTTC.

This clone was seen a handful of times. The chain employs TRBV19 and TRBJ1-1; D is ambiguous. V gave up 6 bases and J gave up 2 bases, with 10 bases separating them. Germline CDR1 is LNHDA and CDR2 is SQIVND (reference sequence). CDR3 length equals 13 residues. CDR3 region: CASSPTTNTEAFF. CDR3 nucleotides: TGTGCCAGTAGCCCGACAACTAACACTGAAGCTTTCTTT.

The CDR3 region has the DNA TGTGCCAGCAGCCAAGTTAAGGATCAGACTAACTATGGCTACACCTTC. Protein: CASSQVKDQTNYGYTF. The rearrangement uses TRBV3-1 (or the pseudogene TRBV3-2) and TRBJ1-2; no clear D gene. Per the germline V gene, CDR1 is LGHDT and CDR2 is YNNKEL (reference sequence). The CDR3 has 16 amino acids. Between the trimmed V and J ends, which lost 1 base and 0 bases, there was a span of 12 bases.

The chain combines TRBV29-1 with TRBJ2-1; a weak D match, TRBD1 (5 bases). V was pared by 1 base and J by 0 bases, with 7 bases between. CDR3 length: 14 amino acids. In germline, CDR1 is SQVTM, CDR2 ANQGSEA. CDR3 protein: CSVEGTISYNEQFF. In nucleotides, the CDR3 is TGCAGCGTTGAAGGGACAATCTCCTACAATGAGCAGTTCTTC.

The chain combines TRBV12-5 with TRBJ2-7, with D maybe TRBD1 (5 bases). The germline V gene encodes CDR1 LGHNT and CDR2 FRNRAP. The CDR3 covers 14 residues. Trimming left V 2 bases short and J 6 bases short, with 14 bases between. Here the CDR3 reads CASGLNPGIGEQYF. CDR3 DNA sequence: TGTGCTAGTGGTTTGAATCCAGGGATCGGCGAGCAGTACTTC.

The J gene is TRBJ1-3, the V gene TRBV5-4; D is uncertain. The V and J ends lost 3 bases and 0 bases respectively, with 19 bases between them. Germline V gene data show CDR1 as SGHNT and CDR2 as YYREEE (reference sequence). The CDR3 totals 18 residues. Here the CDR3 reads CASSSAATGRFSGNTIYF. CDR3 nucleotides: TGTGCCAGCAGCTCGGCAGCCACGGGCAGGTTCTCTGGAAACACCATATATTTT.